The entry below gives a single T cell receptor (beta chain) sequence along with its context. TCRdb itself ran the 5' RACE reads through MiXCR, one entry per CDR3 protein. The sample lists tens of thousands of distinct CDR3 sequences, 10% to 15% occurring once. Trimming took 6 bases from V and 8 from J; bases not matched to a gene: 14. Germline-derived CDR1 and CDR2 are SGHAT and FQNNGV. There are 16 residues in the CDR3. This record comes from a study of early T cells in non-severe SARS-CoV-2 infection. The chain links TRBV11-2 to TRBJ1-4, with 8 bases fitting TRBD1. The TCR originated in an adult who was a healthcare worker with PCR-confirmed SARS-CoV-2 infection or an uninfected control (not recorded which). The material sequenced was whole blood. The CDR3 loop is CASRTIKTGEEEKLFF. CDR3 sequence (DNA): TGTGCCAGCAGGACAATTAAGACAGGGGAGGAGGAAAAACTGTTTTTT.